The clone carrying this T cell receptor (beta chain) was seen a single time. The source of the sample is a study of graft-versus-host responses after intestinal transplantation. Study details: The transplants performed in recipients were multivisceral, liver-intestinal, or isolated intestinal. For around three years after anti-thymocyte globulin induction, all recipients took tacrolimus and steroids.

Repertoires were generated with immunoSEQ multiplex PCR, while TCRdb's copy carries only in-frame clones and drops some. The profile shows 60,000 or so clones, around nine tenths of them singletons. Trimming at V came to 5 bases and at J to 7 bases, leaving 17 bases not matched to a gene. CDR3 length: 17 amino acids. The germline gives CDR1 MGHRA, CDR2 YSYEKL. The chain uses TRBV4-1 and TRBJ2-3; 8 positions agree with TRBD1. The source of this sequence is a human patient who received an intestinal transplant, so some T cells may come from the graft donor. The sample was PBMCs, taken 118 to 130 days after intestinal transplantation. CDR3 protein: CASSTQDRAGVLNTQYF. Here the CDR3 DNA reads TGCGCCAGCAGCACTCAGGACAGGGCGGGTGTATTAAATACGCAGTATTTT.